The present T cell receptor (beta chain) was sequenced within a study of blood T cells in healthy people across ages. In germline, CDR1 is MDHEN, CDR2 SYDVKM. The CDR3 length is 14 residues. A sample-barcoded 5' primer and a J-beta primer mix were used in a second PCR of roughly 6 to 11 cycles. Each CDR3 protein is one row after TCRdb ran MiXCR on the 5' RACE reads. The sample has 600,000 or so distinct CDR3 sequences, approximately 30% seen once. Concerning this clonotype itself: The germline gene is not matched at one end of the junction; a read error may be the cause.

The source is a woman older than 75 in good health. Specimen: blood. The chain employs TRBV28 and TRBJ2-1; D might be TRBD1 (5 bases). The CDR3 spells CASSFFREDNEQFF. DNA of the CDR3: TGCGCCAGCAGTTTTTTCAGGGAAGACAATGAGCAGTTCTTC.